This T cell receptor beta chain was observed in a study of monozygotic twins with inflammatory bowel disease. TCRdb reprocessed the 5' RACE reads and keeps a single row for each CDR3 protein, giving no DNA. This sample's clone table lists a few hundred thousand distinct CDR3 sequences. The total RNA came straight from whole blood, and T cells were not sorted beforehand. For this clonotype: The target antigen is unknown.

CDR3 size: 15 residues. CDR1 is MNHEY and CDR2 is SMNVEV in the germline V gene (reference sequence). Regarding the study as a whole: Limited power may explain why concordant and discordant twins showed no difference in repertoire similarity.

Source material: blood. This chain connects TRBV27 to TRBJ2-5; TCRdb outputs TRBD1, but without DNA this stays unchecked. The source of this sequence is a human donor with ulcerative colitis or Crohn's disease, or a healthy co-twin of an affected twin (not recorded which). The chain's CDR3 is CASSTDRRAQETQYF.